This T cell receptor beta chain was documented in a study of shared clonotypes between healthy human individuals. Assay execution took place at the deep level. Generated by immunoSEQ multiplex PCR, the TCRdb table keeps only in-frame clones and is missing some. Found here are roughly 1,800,000 clones, approximately 95% of them singletons; the top ten hold around 1.2%. This clone appeared once. Its cognate antigen is unknown. Within the sample, other DNA sequences also encode this same CDR3. The germline gives CDR1 MDHEN, CDR2 SYDVKM. The germline V and J ends were trimmed by 6 bases and 5 bases, with 7 bases remaining between them. The CDR3 loop spans 11 amino acids. Naivety among CD8 cells was defined by CD45RO negativity and positive CCR7 selection, thereby excluding terminally differentiated effector memory CD45RA+ cells. Study-level findings and limits: Since donors were few, the genetic and exposure-history diversity represented was limited.

The material sequenced was naive CD8+ T cells sorted from blood. The gene calls are TRBV28 and TRBJ2-5, with a tentative D call TRBD2 (5 bases). The TCR was taken from a man aged 18 to 29 in good health. CDR3: CASSRGETQYF. The CDR3, as DNA: TGTGCCAGCAGCCGCGGGGAGACCCAGTACTTC.